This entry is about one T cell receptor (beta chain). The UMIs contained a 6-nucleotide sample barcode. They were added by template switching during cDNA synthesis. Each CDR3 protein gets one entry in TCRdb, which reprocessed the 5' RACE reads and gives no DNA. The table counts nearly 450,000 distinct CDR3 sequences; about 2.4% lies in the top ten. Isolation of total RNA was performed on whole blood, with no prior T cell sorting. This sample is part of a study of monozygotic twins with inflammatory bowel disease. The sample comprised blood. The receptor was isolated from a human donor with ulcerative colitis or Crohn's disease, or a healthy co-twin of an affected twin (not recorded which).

The CDR3 is CASSPTGAVQPQHF. The rearrangement links TRBV12-3 or TRBV12-4 to TRBJ1-5; the TRBD1 assignment by TCRdb is unverifiable without DNA. There are 14 residues in the CDR3.